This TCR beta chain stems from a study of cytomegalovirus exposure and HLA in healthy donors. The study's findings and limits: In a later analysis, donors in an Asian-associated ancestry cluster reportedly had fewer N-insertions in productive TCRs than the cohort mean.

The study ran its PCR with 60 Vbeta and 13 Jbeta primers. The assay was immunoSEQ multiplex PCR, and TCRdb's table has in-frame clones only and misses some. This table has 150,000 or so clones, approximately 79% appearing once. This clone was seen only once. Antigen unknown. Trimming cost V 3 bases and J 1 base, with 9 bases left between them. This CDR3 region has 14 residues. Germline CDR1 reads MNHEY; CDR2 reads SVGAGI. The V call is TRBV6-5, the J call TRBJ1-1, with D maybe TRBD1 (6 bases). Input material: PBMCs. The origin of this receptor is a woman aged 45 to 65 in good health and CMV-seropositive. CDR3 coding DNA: TGTGCCAGCAGTTATGGCAGGGGGAACACTGAAGCTTTCTTT. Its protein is CASSYGRGNTEAFF.